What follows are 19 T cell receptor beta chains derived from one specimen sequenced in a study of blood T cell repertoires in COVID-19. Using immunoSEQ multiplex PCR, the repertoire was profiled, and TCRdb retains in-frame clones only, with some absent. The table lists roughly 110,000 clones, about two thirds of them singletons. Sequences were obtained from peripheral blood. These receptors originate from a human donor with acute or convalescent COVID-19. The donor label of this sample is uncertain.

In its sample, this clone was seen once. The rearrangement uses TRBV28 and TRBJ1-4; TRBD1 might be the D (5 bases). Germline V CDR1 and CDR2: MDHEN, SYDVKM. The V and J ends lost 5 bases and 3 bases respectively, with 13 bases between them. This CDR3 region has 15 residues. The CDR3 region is CASSREGAANEKLFF. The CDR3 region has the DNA TGTGCCAGCAGTCGCGAAGGGGCGGCTAATGAAAAACTGTTTTTT.

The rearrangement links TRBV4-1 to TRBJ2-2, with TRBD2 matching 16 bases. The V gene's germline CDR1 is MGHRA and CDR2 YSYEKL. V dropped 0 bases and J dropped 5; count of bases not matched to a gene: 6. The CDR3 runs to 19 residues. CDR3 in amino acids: CASSQDGTSGGARTGELFF. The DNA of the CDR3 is TGCGCCAGCAGCCAAGACGGGACTAGCGGGGGGGCACGAACCGGGGAGCTGTTTTTT.

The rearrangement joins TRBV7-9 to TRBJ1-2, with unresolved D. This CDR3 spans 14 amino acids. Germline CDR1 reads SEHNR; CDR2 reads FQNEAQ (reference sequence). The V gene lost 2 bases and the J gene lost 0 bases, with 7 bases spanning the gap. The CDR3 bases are TGTGCCAGCAGCTTAACACAAACTAACTATGGCTACACCTTC. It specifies CASSLTQTNYGYTF.

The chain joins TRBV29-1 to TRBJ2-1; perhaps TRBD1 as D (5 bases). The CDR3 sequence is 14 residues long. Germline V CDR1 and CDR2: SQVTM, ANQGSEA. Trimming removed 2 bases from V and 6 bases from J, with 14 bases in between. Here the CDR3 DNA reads TGCAGCGTTGAAAGGGGTAACAGTATCAATGAGCAGTTCTTC. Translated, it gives CSVERGNSINEQFF.

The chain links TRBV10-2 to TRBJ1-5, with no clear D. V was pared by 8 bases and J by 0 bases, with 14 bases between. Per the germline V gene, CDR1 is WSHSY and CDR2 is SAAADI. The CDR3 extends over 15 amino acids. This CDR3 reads CASGEGPYSNQPQHF. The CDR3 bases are TGCGCCAGCGGGGAGGGTCCTTATAGCAATCAGCCCCAGCATTTT.

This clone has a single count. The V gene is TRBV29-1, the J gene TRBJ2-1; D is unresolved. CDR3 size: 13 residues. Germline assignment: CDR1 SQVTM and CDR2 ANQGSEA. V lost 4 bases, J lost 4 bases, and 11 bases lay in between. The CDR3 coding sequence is TGCAGCGTTGTCCCTCGTAGATACAATGAGCAGTTCTTC. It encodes CSVVPRRYNEQFF.

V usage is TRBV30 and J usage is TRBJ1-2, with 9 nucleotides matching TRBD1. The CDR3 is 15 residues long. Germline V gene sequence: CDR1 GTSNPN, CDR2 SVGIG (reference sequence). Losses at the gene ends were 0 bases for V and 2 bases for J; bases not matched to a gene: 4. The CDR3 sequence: CAWSVSGTGNYGYTF. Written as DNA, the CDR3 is TGTGCCTGGAGTGTATCCGGGACAGGGAACTATGGCTACACCTTC.

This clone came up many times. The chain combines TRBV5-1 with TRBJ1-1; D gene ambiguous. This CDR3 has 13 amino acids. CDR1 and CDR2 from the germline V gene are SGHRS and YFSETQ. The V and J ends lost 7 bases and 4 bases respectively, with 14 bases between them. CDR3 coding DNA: TGCGCCAGCCGGGTCGGGGATTTCACTGAAGCTTTCTTT. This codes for CASRVGDFTEAFF.

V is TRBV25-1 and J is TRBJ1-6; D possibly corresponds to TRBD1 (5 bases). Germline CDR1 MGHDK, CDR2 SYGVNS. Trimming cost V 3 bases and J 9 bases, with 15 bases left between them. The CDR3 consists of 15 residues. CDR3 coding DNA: TGTGCCAGCAGTGACACCCCGGGGGGGGGTTCACCCCTCCACTTT. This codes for CASSDTPGGGSPLHF.

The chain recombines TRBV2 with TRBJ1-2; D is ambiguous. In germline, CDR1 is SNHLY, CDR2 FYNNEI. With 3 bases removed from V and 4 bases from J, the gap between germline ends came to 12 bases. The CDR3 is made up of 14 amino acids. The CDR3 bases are TGTGCCAGCAGTGAGGAGCGGGTGAGCTATGGCTACACCTTC. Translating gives CASSEERVSYGYTF.

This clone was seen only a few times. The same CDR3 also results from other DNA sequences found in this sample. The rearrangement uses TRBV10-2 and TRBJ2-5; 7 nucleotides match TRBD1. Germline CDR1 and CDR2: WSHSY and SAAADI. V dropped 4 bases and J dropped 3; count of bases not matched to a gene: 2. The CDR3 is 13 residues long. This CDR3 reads CASSGDREETQYF. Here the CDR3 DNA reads TGCGCCAGCAGTGGAGACAGGGAAGAGACCCAGTACTTC.

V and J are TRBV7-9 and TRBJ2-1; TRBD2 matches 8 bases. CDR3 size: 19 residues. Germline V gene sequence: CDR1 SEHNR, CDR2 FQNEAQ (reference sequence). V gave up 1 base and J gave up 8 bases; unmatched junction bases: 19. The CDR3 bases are TGTGCCAGCAGCTTAGGATTGGGCTCCGCCGTCGGGGGGGCCGATGAGCAGTTCTTC. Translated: CASSLGLGSAVGGADEQFF.

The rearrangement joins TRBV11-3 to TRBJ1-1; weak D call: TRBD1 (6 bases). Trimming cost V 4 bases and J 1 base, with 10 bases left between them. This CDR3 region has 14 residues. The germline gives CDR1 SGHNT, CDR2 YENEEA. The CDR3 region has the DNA TGTGCCAGCAGCTCGAAACAGGGGAACACTGAAGCTTTCTTT. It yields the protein CASSSKQGNTEAFF.

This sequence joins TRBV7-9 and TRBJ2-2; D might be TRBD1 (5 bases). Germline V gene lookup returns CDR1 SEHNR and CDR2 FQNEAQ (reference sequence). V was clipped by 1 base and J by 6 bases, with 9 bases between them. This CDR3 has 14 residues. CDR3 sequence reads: CASSLVRGAGELFF. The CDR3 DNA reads TGTGCCAGCAGCTTAGTAAGGGGCGCCGGGGAGCTGTTTTTT.

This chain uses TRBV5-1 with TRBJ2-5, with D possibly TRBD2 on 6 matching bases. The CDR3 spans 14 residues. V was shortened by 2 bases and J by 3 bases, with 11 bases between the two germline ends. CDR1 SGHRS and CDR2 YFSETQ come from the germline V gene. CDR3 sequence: CASSFNGGEETQYF. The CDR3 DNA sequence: TGCGCCAGCAGCTTTAATGGCGGGGAAGAGACCCAGTACTTC.

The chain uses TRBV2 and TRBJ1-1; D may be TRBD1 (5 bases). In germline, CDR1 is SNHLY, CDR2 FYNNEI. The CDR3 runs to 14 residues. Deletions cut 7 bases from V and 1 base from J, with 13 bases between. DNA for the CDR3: TGTGCCAGCAATTACCGGGGGAGGAACACTGAAGCTTTCTTT. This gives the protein CASNYRGRNTEAFF.

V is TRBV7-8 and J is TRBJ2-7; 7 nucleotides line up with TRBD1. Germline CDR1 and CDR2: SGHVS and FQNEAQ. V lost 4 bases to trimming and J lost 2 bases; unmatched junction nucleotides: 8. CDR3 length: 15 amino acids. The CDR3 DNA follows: TGTGCCAGCAGCTCACCCTGGGACAGCACCTACGAGCAGTACTTC. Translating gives CASSSPWDSTYEQYF.

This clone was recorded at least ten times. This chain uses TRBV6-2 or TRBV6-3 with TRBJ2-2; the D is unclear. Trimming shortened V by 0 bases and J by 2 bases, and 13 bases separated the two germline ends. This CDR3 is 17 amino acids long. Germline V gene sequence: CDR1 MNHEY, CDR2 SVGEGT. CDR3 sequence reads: CASSYSHTQINTGELFF. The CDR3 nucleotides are TGTGCCAGCAGTTACTCACACACCCAGATAAACACCGGGGAGCTGTTTTTT.

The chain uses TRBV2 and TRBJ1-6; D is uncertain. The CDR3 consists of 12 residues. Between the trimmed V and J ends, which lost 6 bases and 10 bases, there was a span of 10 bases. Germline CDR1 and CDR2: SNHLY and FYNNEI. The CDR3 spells CASRAEVSPLHF. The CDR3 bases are TGTGCCAGCAGAGCCGAGGTATCACCCCTCCACTTT. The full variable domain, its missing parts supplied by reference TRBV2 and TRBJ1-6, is EPEVTQTPSHQVTQMGQEVILRCVPISNHLYFYWYRQILGQKVEFLVSFYNNEISEKSEIFDDQFSVERPDGSNFTLKIRSTKLEDSAMYFCASRAEVSPLHFGNGTRLTVT.